This T cell receptor beta chain was sequenced for a study of T cell changes during pregnancy in multiple sclerosis. The germline V gene has CDR1 MDHEN and CDR2 SYDVKM. Trimming removed 3 bases at V and 1 base at J, with 6 bases between. CDR3 length equals 13 residues. The method was immunoSEQ multiplex PCR; TCRdb's version includes in-frame clones alone and lacks a portion of them. Of 100,000 or so clones in the sample, 94% were seen once. This clonotype was sampled from a female donor with multiple sclerosis, enrolled in a pregnancy study. V is TRBV28 and J is TRBJ1-1; D is undetermined. The starting material was peripheral blood, obtained before pregnancy. Here the CDR3 reads CASSFAANTEAFF. CDR3 nucleotide sequence: TGTGCCAGCAGTTTCGCGGCGAACACTGAAGCTTTCTTT.